A selection of T cell receptor beta chains follows, all from one sample in a study of cytomegalovirus exposure and HLA in healthy donors. TCRdb's copy holds only in-frame clones and misses some; the assay was immunoSEQ multiplex PCR. This sample yields 75,000 to 100,000 clones, of which just over 70% are seen a single time; around 8.4% belongs to the top ten. What was sequenced was PBMCs. These receptors all stem from a man aged 55-75 years in good health and CMV-seronegative. The CDR3 runs from the conserved cysteine through the conserved F or W. A D gene is named only where the DNA matches it firmly. The listing skips clone size in some rows; elsewhere it reads once, few, many or a size class.

>TRBJ2-7|few|TRBV28|-
TGTGCCAGCAGTCCCATGAGGAGGGAAGTCTACGAGCAGTACTTC
CASSPMRREVYEQYF
>TRBJ2-2|-|TRBV19|TRBD1
TGTGCCAGCCTGGAGACAGGGCGTACCGGGGAGCTGTTTTTT
CASLETGRTGELFF
>TRBJ2-5|once|TRBV2|-
TGTGCCAGCCGAGACGGGTACCAAGAGACCCAGTACTTC
CASRDGYQETQYF
>TRBJ1-5|-|TRBV19|TRBD1
TGTGCCAGTGCATCCGGGACAGGGATCAGAAGCAATCAGCCCCAGCATTTT
CASASGTGIRSNQPQHF
>TRBJ2-3|once|TRBV9|TRBD1
TGTGCCAGCAGCGTAGGGACAGGGGCATCAGATACGCAGTATTTT
CASSVGTGASDTQYF
>TRBJ2-4|few|TRBV7-9|TRBD2
TGTGCCAGCAGCTCACGACTAGCGGGTCCTGAAAACATTCAGTACTTC
CASSSRLAGPENIQYF
>TRBJ2-5|-|TRBV2|TRBD2
TGTGCCAGCTCCCGACTAGCCCAAGAGACCCAGTACTTC
CASSRLAQETQYF
>TRBJ2-5|-|TRBV7-2|-
TGTGCCAGCACTCTCAGAGGACAGCAGTACCAAGAGACCCAGTACTTC
CASTLRGQQYQETQYF
>TRBJ2-3|-|TRBV7-2|TRBD2
TGTGCCAGCAGCTTAGCGTTCGAGCGGGGTCACCCAGATACGCAGTATTTT
CASSLAFERGHPDTQYF
>TRBJ2-7|once|TRBV28|-
TGTGCCAGCACTCGAGGCGCCTACGAGCAGTACTTC
CASTRGAYEQYF
>TRBJ2-2|-|TRBV10-1|TRBD2
TGCGCCAGCAGCTTAGGGACTAGCCCCGGCGGGGAGCTGTTTTTT
CASSLGTSPGGELFF
>TRBJ2-2|-|TRBV7-9|TRBD2
TGTGCCAGCAGCGATCTAGCGGGAGCCGGGACCGGGGAGCTGTTTTTT
CASSDLAGAGTGELFF
>TRBJ1-5|-|TRBV6-1|-
TGTGCCAGCGAGAAGGGGGAGGGCGGTAATCAGCCCCAGCATTTT
CASEKGEGGNQPQHF
>TRBJ2-1|-|TRBV27|-
TGTGCCAGCACGAACAGGGCGGCTAATGAGCAGTTCTTC
CASTNRAANEQFF
>TRBJ1-2|-|TRBV4-3|-
TGCGCCAGCAGCCAAACAGATTCTAACTATGGCTACACCTTC
CASSQTDSNYGYTF
>TRBJ1-4|few|TRBV28|TRBD1
TGTGCCAGCAGTATACAGGGGCGAAAACTGTTTTTT
CASSIQGRKLFF
>TRBJ1-5|once|TRBV5-6|TRBD1
TGTGCCAGCAGCTTGATCGGGGACAGCCAGCCCCAGCATTTT
CASSLIGDSQPQHF
>TRBJ2-7|-|TRBV6-1|TRBD1
TGTGCCAGCACCCTCGGACAGGTTCTCCGATACGAGCAGTACTTC
CASTLGQVLRYEQYF
>TRBJ2-1|-|TRBV5-4|TRBD1
TGTGCCAGCAGCGTCATTGTCCCAGGGGGCAATGAGCAGTTCTTC
CASSVIVPGGNEQFF
>TRBJ2-3|-|TRBV28|-
TGTGCCAGCAGTTTATGGGTAGGGGTTAGCACAGATACGCAGTATTTT
CASSLWVGVSTDTQYF
>TRBJ2-7|-|TRBV19|TRBD1
TGTGCCAGCCAGGGGGTCTACGAGCAGTACTTC
CASQGVYEQYF
>TRBJ2-3|-|TRBV11-2|TRBD2
TGTGCCAGCAGCTTAGGCGCTGGGGGGGGCACAGATACGCAGTATTTT
CASSLGAGGGTDTQYF
>TRBJ2-5|-|TRBV19|-
TGTGCCAGTAGTATGCAGGGCCCAGGGTTGGGAAAGACCCAGTACTTC
CASSMQGPGLGKTQYF
>TRBJ1-4|-|TRBV6-6|-
TGTGCCAGCAGTTACCCCGGGATTACAACTAATGAAAAACTGTTTTTT
CASSYPGITTNEKLFF
>TRBJ1-1|-|TRBV19|-
TGTGCCAGTAGTATAGGATCAGGTTTGGGCACTGAAGCTTTCTTT
CASSIGSGLGTEAFF